These T cell receptor beta chains were read from a single sample in a study of OX40 agonist ivuxolimab in advanced cancers. TCRdb's copy holds only in-frame clones and misses some; the assay was immunoSEQ multiplex PCR. The sample shows over 10,000 clones, less than 90% of them seen only once. This material consisted of CD4+ or CD8+ T cells sorted from blood, taken in a trial of the OX40 agonist ivuxolimab. The receptors stem from an adult with an advanced solid tumor such as melanoma, head and neck, liver or kidney cancer. Each CDR3 is given with its conserved first and last residue. The size of a clone is reported for some rows only, either as once, few or many, or as a class for expanded clones.

TRBV7-2	TRBJ2-3	NA	CASSQSGTRGDTQYF
TRBV5-8	TRBJ1-5	medium-sized	CASSVQGYSNQPQHF
TRBV5-6	TRBJ1-6	NA	CASSFGTGGSSPLHF
TRBV28	TRBJ1-5	NA	CASSRDTYSNQPQHF
TRBV6-5	TRBJ2-2	NA	CASTYTYTGELFF
TRBV6-6	TRBJ2-1	NA	CASSPQGDSSYNEQFF
TRBV6-5	TRBJ1-1	NA	CASSPVPGSQAFF
TRBV6-5	TRBJ2-7	NA	CASSYSATGTYEQYF
TRBV7-9	TRBJ2-4	NA	CASSPGGRDTKNIQYF
TRBV28	TRBJ1-1	once	CASTPGDREMNTEAFF
TRBV2	TRBJ1-6	NA	CASRTSGGLLTDSPLHF
TRBV25-1	TRBJ1-6	NA	CASKGRNSPLHF
TRBV7-6	TRBJ1-5	NA	CASSLSGANNQPQHF
TRBV6-1	TRBJ2-4	NA	CASWGGMNIQYF
TRBV5-6	TRBJ1-5	NA	CASSSQGYSNQPQHF
TRBV28	TRBJ1-5	few	CASNPAGQPQHF
TRBV15	TRBJ1-4	NA	CATSPVGARFEKLFF
TRBV9	TRBJ1-5	medium-sized	CASSVDAGDQPQHF
TRBV27	TRBJ1-2	NA	CASSLSSGGHLDYTF
TRBV27	TRBJ2-1	medium-sized	CASSYTLAGEQFF
TRBV5-8	TRBJ1-5	NA	CASSLGGLNQPQHF
TRBV10-3	TRBJ2-7	NA	CAISESVSYEQYF
TRBV7-3	TRBJ2-1	once	CASSSTGSGYNEQFF
TRBV7-9	TRBJ2-1	NA	CAGSFPIDVIQGKQFF
TRBV7-8	TRBJ2-7	NA	CASSLTGTGGDEQYF
TRBV27	TRBJ2-7	NA	CASSLTEYYEQYF
TRBV28	TRBJ2-3	once	CASRNRVTDTDTQYF
TRBV28	TRBJ1-2	few	CASSPTGDGYTF
TRBV2	TRBJ2-1	NA	CASSGGLAGRDTQDEQFF
TRBV7-9	TRBJ2-1	NA	CASSPLAGGPFEQFF
TRBV19	TRBJ2-1	NA	CASSMVGRESSYNEQFF
TRBV2	TRBJ1-2	NA	CASLRTVGGDGYTF
TRBV25-1	TRBJ1-5	NA	CASSEGTGVSSNQPQHF
TRBV5-8	TRBJ1-1	NA	CASSWQGLNTEAFF
TRBV23-1	TRBJ2-5	NA	CASSQRGGMIQETQYF
TRBV30	TRBJ2-1	NA	CAFSQGEQFF
TRBV5-1	TRBJ2-7	NA	CASTLTGYEQYF
TRBV5-1	TRBJ2-1	NA	CASSLNPRGREGHNEQFF
TRBV9	TRBJ2-7	once	CASSVDRAPYEQYF
TRBV4-1	TRBJ1-1	NA	CASSQDGQGRQGTEAFF
TRBV5-1	TRBJ2-7	NA	CASSLRGQGAGGQYF
TRBV7-9	TRBJ2-5	NA	CASSLAEGAQETQYF